These 32 T cell receptor beta chains originate from one sample sequenced in a study of cytomegalovirus exposure and HLA in healthy donors. PCR amplification relied on 60 Vbeta primers (plus 13 Jbeta primers). Data came from immunoSEQ multiplex PCR; TCRdb stores just in-frame clones and leaves some out. The table includes 110,000 or so clones, 74% detected once. The material sequenced was PBMCs. These receptors all come from a woman between 45 and 60 years old in good health and CMV-seropositive.

J is TRBJ2-3 and V is TRBV5-4; 9 positions agree with TRBD2. The germline V gene has CDR1 SGHNT and CDR2 YYREEE (reference sequence). The CDR3 covers 17 residues. V lost 4 bases and J lost 1; bases outside the gene matches: 10. CDR3 coding DNA: TGTGCCAGCAGCCCCCGCGGGGGGGAAGTCCGCACAGATACGCAGTATTTT. Encoded protein: CASSPRGGEVRTDTQYF. Combining the CDR3 with reference TRBV5-4 and TRBJ2-3 gives the whole variable domain ETGVTQSPTHLIKTRGQQVTLRCSSQSGHNTVSWYQQALGQGPQFIFQYYREEENGRGNFPPRFSGLQFPNYSSELNVNALELDDSALYLCASSPRGGEVRTDTQYFGPGTRLTVL.

This chain links TRBV19 with TRBJ2-1; D perhaps matches TRBD1 (6 bases). In germline, CDR1 is LNHDA, CDR2 SQIVND (reference sequence). Trimming stripped 4 bases from V and 1 base from J, with 20 bases between. This CDR3 is 18 amino acids long. The CDR3, as DNA: TGTGCCAGTAGTAGGGGGACACGGGCCCCGGGATCCTACAATGAGCAGTTCTTC. Translated, it gives CASSRGTRAPGSYNEQFF.

This chain links TRBV7-8 with TRBJ1-2, with TRBD1 as a possible D gene (6 bases). V shed 1 base and J shed 2 bases, with 11 bases lying between them. The CDR3 loop spans 15 amino acids. Germline-derived CDR1 and CDR2 are SGHVS and FQNEAQ. The CDR3 spells CASSLGDKPNYGYTF. The CDR3 nucleotides are TGTGCCAGCAGCTTAGGGGACAAGCCAAACTATGGCTACACCTTC.

The V gene is TRBV7-6, the J gene TRBJ2-5; 10 bases agree with TRBD1. There are 14 residues in the CDR3. From germline, CDR1 is SGHVS and CDR2 FNYEAQ. J was trimmed by 5 bases and V by 4 bases; bases with no gene match: 4. The CDR3 here is CASSWGQGKETQYF. The CDR3 coding sequence is TGTGCCAGCAGCTGGGGACAGGGGAAGGAGACCCAGTACTTC.

This clone was observed once. This chain joins TRBV19 and TRBJ2-5, with D uncertain. V was cut by 3 bases and J by 3 bases, with 8 bases left in between. In germline, CDR1 is LNHDA, CDR2 SQIVND (reference sequence). The CDR3 covers 13 residues. For the CDR3, the DNA is TGTGCCAGTAGTATTTCCGGTGAAGAGACCCAGTACTTC. The encoded protein is CASSISGEETQYF.

This clone was counted a single time. CDR3 DNA: TGTGCCAGCAGCGCCGGACAGGGAAACACCATATATTTT. Translating it yields CASSAGQGNTIYF. V is TRBV7-9 and J is TRBJ1-3, with D perhaps TRBD1 (6 bases). Germline V gene sequence: CDR1 SEHNR, CDR2 FQNEAQ (reference sequence). CDR3 length: 13 amino acids. V was clipped by 5 bases and J by 4 bases, with 9 bases between them.

This chain uses TRBV28 with TRBJ1-1, with D hard to call. CDR3 size: 14 residues. Germline V lookup: CDR1 MDHEN, CDR2 SYDVKM. Trimming pared 2 bases from V and 1 base from J, leaving 8 bases between. The CDR3 sequence: CASSLPGSNTEAFF. The CDR3 coding sequence is TGTGCCAGCAGTTTACCGGGGTCGAACACTGAAGCTTTCTTT.

This clone was detected only a few times. The V gene is TRBV10-3, the J gene TRBJ2-3; 9 nucleotides align to TRBD1. The CDR3 extends over 17 amino acids. Germline V gene sequence: CDR1 ENHRY, CDR2 SYGVKD. The V and J ends lost 0 bases and 2 bases, in that order; junction bases with no gene match: 6. The CDR3 loop is CAISESAGTGITDTQYF. DNA for the CDR3: TGTGCCATCAGTGAGTCGGCTGGGACAGGGATCACAGATACGCAGTATTTT.

This clone was seen only a few times. V gene TRBV5-6 combines with J gene TRBJ1-2; no firm D call. Germline CDR1 is SGHDT and CDR2 is YYEEEE. Deletions cut 0 bases from V and 7 bases from J, with 10 bases between. The length of the CDR3 is 13 residues. CDR3 sequence reads: CASSLGLVAGYTF. DNA for the CDR3: TGTGCCAGCAGCTTGGGGCTAGTCGCTGGCTACACCTTC.

This clone was seen only a few times. The rearrangement uses TRBV7-2 and TRBJ1-6; D might be TRBD1 (5 bases). CDR3 length: 15 residues. V lost 1 base, J lost 2 bases, and 6 bases lay in between. CDR1 and CDR2 from the germline V gene are SGHTA and FQGNSA. The chain's CDR3 is CASSLGQPYNSPLHF. CDR3 DNA: TGTGCCAGCAGCTTAGGACAGCCCTATAATTCACCCCTCCACTTT.

This clone was seen only a few times. The chain is built from TRBV7-7 and TRBJ2-2, with D perhaps matching TRBD2 (5 bases). CDR1 SSHAT and CDR2 FNYEAQ come from the germline V gene (reference sequence). Trimming took 2 bases from V and 7 from J, leaving 17 bases between them. The CDR3 length is 16 residues. This chain's CDR3 is CASSLSSGNQGGELFF. As DNA, the CDR3 is TGTGCCAGCAGCTTATCTTCCGGGAATCAAGGCGGGGAGCTGTTTTTT.

This chain uses TRBV28 with TRBJ2-5, with 11 bases that match TRBD1. Unmatched junction bases numbered 3, after V lost 8 bases and J lost 4 bases. The CDR3 has 13 amino acids. CDR1 and CDR2 (germline): MDHEN, SYDVKM. The CDR3 nucleotides are TGTGCCAGCTTGGACAGGGGGCTAGAGACCCAGTACTTC. It translates to CASLDRGLETQYF.

V and J are TRBV5-4 and TRBJ2-1; perhaps TRBD1 as D (6 bases). V lost 4 bases and J lost 1, with 12 bases in between. Germline CDR1 is SGHNT and CDR2 is YYREEE (reference sequence). The CDR3 runs to 15 residues. CDR3 protein: CASSRGTGSYNEQFF. The DNA for the CDR3 is TGTGCCAGCAGCAGGGGTACAGGGTCCTACAATGAGCAGTTCTTC.

The chain carries TRBV28 and TRBJ2-2, with 16 bases identical to TRBD2. The germline V gene has CDR1 MDHEN and CDR2 SYDVKM. The V gene end was trimmed by 7 bases and the J gene end by 6 bases; junction bases not matched to a gene: 11. There are 18 residues in the CDR3. The chain's CDR3 is CASNTGTSGRARPGELFF. CDR3 DNA: TGTGCCAGCAACACCGGGACTAGCGGGAGGGCCAGGCCCGGGGAGCTGTTTTTT.

The rearrangement links TRBV7-9 to TRBJ1-1; D ambiguous. The CDR3 is made up of 15 amino acids. From germline, CDR1 is SEHNR and CDR2 FQNEAQ (reference sequence). The V end was cut by 4 bases, the J end by 1 base, with 13 bases between. CDR3 nucleotide sequence: TGTGCCAGCAGCTCCCTCGAAGCACCGAACACTGAAGCTTTCTTT. Its translation is CASSSLEAPNTEAFF.

The chain couples TRBV28 to TRBJ2-7; 7 nucleotides line up with TRBD1. Germline lookup yields CDR1 MDHEN and CDR2 SYDVKM. Trimming took 6 bases from V and 2 from J; bases not matched to a gene: 4. The CDR3 sequence is 13 residues long. CDR3 sequence (DNA): TGTGCCAGCAGAGACAGGGTGACCTACGAGCAGTACTTC. This gives the protein CASRDRVTYEQYF.

This clone was counted between two and nine times. The rearrangement links TRBV30 to TRBJ2-5; 9 positions match TRBD2. The CDR3 has 16 residues. V was clipped by 0 bases and J by 3 bases; unmatched bases: 8. The germline V gene has CDR1 GTSNPN and CDR2 SVGIG (reference sequence). The CDR3 nucleotides read TGTGCCTGGAGTGTCGCGAGGACTAGCGTCAAAGAGACCCAGTACTTC. Protein sequence: CAWSVARTSVKETQYF.

This chain uses TRBV2 with TRBJ2-3, with TRBD1 as a possible D gene (7 bases). This CDR3 comprises 15 residues. Looked up from germline, CDR1 is SNHLY and CDR2 is FYNNEI. V was clipped by 11 bases and J by 5 bases, with 23 bases between them. Here the CDR3 reads CAGGWRDRERDTQYF. The DNA for the CDR3 is TGTGCCGGGGGGTGGCGTGACAGGGAGAGAGATACGCAGTATTTT.

The V and J genes are TRBV12-5 and TRBJ2-2; D may be TRBD2 (6 bases). The ends were cut back, 7 bases at V and 2 bases at J, with 17 bases in the middle. Germline V gene lookup returns CDR1 LGHNT and CDR2 FRNRAP. CDR3 size: 16 residues. The CDR3 nucleotides read TGTGCTAGTGAACCGGGACTGGTGGCCAACACCGGGGAGCTGTTTTTT. Its translation: CASEPGLVANTGELFF.

V and J are TRBV6-1 and TRBJ1-1; D is unresolved. Trimming stripped 2 bases from V and 2 bases from J, with 15 bases between. This CDR3 is built from 16 residues. Germline lookup yields CDR1 MNHNS and CDR2 SASEGT. CDR3 sequence reads: CASSELAGGFNTEAFF. The CDR3 DNA reads as TGTGCCAGCAGTGAACTCGCAGGCGGGTTCAACACTGAAGCTTTCTTT.

On this clone: This CDR3 fails to terminate in the conserved phenylalanine or tryptophan, so it likely reflects a read error. DNA for the CDR3: TGTGCCTGGAGTAACGGACAGCTACCCGTTAGCAATCAGCCCCAGCATGTT. As protein: CAWSNGQLPVSNQPQHV. The chain is built from TRBV30 and TRBJ1-5; D perhaps matches TRBD1 (6 bases). The germline V gene has CDR1 GTSNPN and CDR2 SVGIG (reference sequence). The CDR3 contains 17 residues. V was clipped by 2 bases and J by 0 bases, with 17 bases between them.

The chain couples TRBV19 to TRBJ1-4; tentative D call: TRBD1 (6 bases). The CDR3 consists of 16 residues. The V gene's germline CDR1 is LNHDA and CDR2 SQIVND (reference sequence). The V gene lost 5 bases and the J gene lost 0 bases, with 13 bases spanning the gap. Here the CDR3 DNA reads TGTGCCAGTAGTTCACAGGACAGTGCAACTAATGAAAAACTGTTTTTT. As protein: CASSSQDSATNEKLFF.

CDR3 nucleotides: TGTGCCAGTAGTACCAACAGGGACGGTGGCTACACCTTC. It is translated as CASSTNRDGGYTF. V usage is TRBV19 and J usage is TRBJ1-2; a weak D match, TRBD1 (6 bases). V lost 4 bases, J lost 7 bases, and 13 bases lay in between. This CDR3 spans 13 amino acids. The germline CDR1 and CDR2 sequences are LNHDA and SQIVND (reference sequence).

This clone appeared a few times. This chain connects TRBV6-6 to TRBJ2-6; 8 nucleotides line up with TRBD2. From germline, CDR1 is MNHNY and CDR2 SVGAGI (reference sequence). The CDR3 is 16 residues long. The V gene end was trimmed by 4 bases and the J gene end by 0 bases; junction bases not matched to a gene: 2. The CDR3 region is CASSSGGASGANVLTF. The CDR3 DNA sequence: TGTGCCAGCAGTTCGGGGGGGGCCTCTGGGGCCAACGTCCTGACTTTC.

The chain links TRBV5-4 to TRBJ1-1, with TRBD1 matching 9 bases. Losses at the gene ends were 3 bases for V and 1 base for J; bases not matched to a gene: 4. The CDR3 covers 15 residues. CDR1 is SGHNT, CDR2 YYREEE, per germline (reference sequence). The CDR3 region has the DNA TGTGCCAGCAGCTCTGGGGGACAGGGGAACACTGAAGCTTTCTTT. This codes for CASSSGGQGNTEAFF.

The J gene is TRBJ2-2, the V gene TRBV29-1; 9 bases are shared with TRBD2. The CDR3 has 15 amino acids. Germline CDR1 is SQVTM and CDR2 is ANQGSEA. Trimming cost V 7 bases and J 4 bases; bases outside gene matches: 10. CDR3 region: CSAHSGSGATGELFF. CDR3 bases: TGCAGCGCCCATAGCGGGAGTGGGGCCACCGGGGAGCTGTTTTTT.

CDR3 amino acids: CASSTGQGNNEQYF. CDR3 nucleotide sequence: TGTGCCAGCAGCACAGGACAGGGGAATAACGAGCAGTACTTC. This sequence joins TRBV7-9 and TRBJ2-7; 9 nucleotides line up with TRBD1. Trimming cost V 5 bases and J 5 bases; bases outside gene matches: 7. The CDR3 has 14 residues. CDR1 SEHNR and CDR2 FQNEAQ come from the germline V gene (reference sequence).

The CDR3 sequence: CASSLDPASGETQYF. The CDR3 coding sequence is TGCGCCAGCAGCTTGGACCCAGCTTCAGGAGAGACCCAGTACTTC. J is TRBJ2-5 and V is TRBV5-1; D gene unclear. Trimming pared 0 bases from V and 4 bases from J, leaving 13 bases between. This CDR3 spans 15 amino acids. Germline CDR1 and CDR2: SGHRS and YFSETQ.

V and J are TRBV4-1 and TRBJ1-5, with D perhaps TRBD1 (5 bases). Trimming took off 0 bases at V and 6 bases at J, with 12 bases between the two ends. The CDR3 spans 15 residues. Germline CDR1 and CDR2: MGHRA and YSYEKL. The CDR3 is CASSQENGGSQPQHF. DNA for the CDR3: TGCGCCAGCAGCCAAGAGAACGGGGGTAGTCAGCCCCAGCATTTT.

The chain uses TRBV4-2 and TRBJ1-1, with 8 bases that match TRBD1. CDR1 is LGHNA, CDR2 YNFKEQ, per germline. Unmatched junction bases numbered 3, after V lost 2 bases and J lost 1 base. The CDR3 is made up of 15 amino acids. CDR3 nucleotide sequence: TGTGCCAGCAGCCAACAGACAGGGGCGAACACTGAAGCTTTCTTT. The encoded protein is CASSQQTGANTEAFF.

The chain couples TRBV10-3 to TRBJ2-5; 9 bases align to TRBD2. V dropped 0 bases and J dropped 1; count of bases not matched to a gene: 3. Germline V gives CDR1 ENHRY, CDR2 SYGVKD. The CDR3 runs to 16 residues. CDR3 in DNA: TGTGCCATCAGTGAGTCGAAGACTAGCGGCCAAGAGACCCAGTACTTC. This codes for CAISESKTSGQETQYF.

The V gene is TRBV9, the J gene TRBJ1-1; a weak D match, TRBD1 (6 bases). Between the trimmed V and J ends, which lost 0 bases and 3 bases, there was a span of 6 bases. Germline CDR1 and CDR2: SGDLS and YYNGEE. There are 13 residues in the CDR3. The CDR3 reads CASSVGGHTEAFF. The CDR3, as DNA: TGTGCCAGCAGCGTAGGGGGGCACACTGAAGCTTTCTTT.